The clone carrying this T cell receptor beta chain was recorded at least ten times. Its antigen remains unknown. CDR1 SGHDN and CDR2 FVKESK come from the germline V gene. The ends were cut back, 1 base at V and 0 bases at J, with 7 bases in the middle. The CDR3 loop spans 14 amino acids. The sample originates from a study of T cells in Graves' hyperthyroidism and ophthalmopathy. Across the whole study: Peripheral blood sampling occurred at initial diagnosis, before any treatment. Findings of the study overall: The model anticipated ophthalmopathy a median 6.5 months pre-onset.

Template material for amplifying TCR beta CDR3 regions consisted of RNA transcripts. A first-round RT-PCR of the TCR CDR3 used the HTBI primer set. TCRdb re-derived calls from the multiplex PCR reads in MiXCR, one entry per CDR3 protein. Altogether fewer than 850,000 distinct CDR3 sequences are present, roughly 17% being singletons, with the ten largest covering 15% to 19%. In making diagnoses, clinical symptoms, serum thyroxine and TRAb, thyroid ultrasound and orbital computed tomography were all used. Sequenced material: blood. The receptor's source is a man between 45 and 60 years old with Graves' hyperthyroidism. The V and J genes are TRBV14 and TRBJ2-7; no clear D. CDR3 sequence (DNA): TGTGCCAGCAGCCAAGTTTACCCCTCCTACGAGCAGTACTTC. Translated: CASSQVYPSYEQYF.